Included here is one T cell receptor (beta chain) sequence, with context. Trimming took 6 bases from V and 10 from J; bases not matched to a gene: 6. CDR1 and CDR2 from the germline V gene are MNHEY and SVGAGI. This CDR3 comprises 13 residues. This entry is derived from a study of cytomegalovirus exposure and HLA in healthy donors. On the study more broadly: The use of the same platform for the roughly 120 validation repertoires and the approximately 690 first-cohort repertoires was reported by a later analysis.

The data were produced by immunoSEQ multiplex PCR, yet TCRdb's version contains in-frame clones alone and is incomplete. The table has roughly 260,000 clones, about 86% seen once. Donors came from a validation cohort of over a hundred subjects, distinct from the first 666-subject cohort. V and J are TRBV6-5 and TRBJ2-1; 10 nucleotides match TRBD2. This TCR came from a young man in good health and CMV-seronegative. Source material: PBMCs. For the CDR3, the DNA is TGTGCCAGCAGGGCTAGCGGGAGCTTCGAGCAGTTCTTC. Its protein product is CASRASGSFEQFF.